Given below is one T cell receptor (beta chain) in context. Looked up from germline, CDR1 is MGHRA and CDR2 is YSYEKL. With V trimmed by 4 bases and J by 4 bases, 7 bases remained unmatched. CDR3 length: 16 amino acids. This sample is drawn from a study of blood T cell repertoires in COVID-19. On the study more broadly: PBMCs, B-cell-depleted T cells, or T cells provided the cDNA or gDNA that made up the material.

As processed by the authors: Estimates of nucleated cell counts were drawn from the amplification of reference gene primers. Using immunoSEQ multiplex PCR, the repertoire was profiled, and TCRdb retains in-frame clones only, with some absent. The DNA was the basis for D and trimming; V, J and clone size are from that table. The table has about 230,000 clones, 81% seen once. The sample was peripheral blood. The rearrangement links TRBV4-1 to TRBJ2-3, with 11 bases identical to TRBD2. This receptor was obtained from a woman older than 75 with acute or convalescent COVID-19. CDR3 sequence reads: CASSPLAGGPADTQYF. CDR3 bases: TGCGCCAGCAGCCCGTTAGCGGGAGGGCCGGCAGATACGCAGTATTTT.